This T cell receptor beta chain was sequenced during a study of blood T cell repertoires in COVID-19. Turning to the study itself: Italy, Spain and the United States were the sources of the convalescent and acute COVID-19 samples.

As processed by the authors: How many nucleated cells were present was estimated from reference gene primer amplification. Using immunoSEQ multiplex PCR, the repertoire was profiled, and TCRdb retains in-frame clones only, with some absent. From that table come the V and J calls and clone size; the DNA was used to work out D and trimming. This sample has fewer than 200,000 clones, with roughly 80% found just once. Cohort allocation depended upon clinical history that participants reported. Recovery among Cohort 3 donors was established by two negative PCRs, clearance, or symptom resolution. The ends lost 6 bases at V and 4 bases at J; junction bases unmatched: 9. Per the germline V gene, CDR1 is SGHAT and CDR2 is FQNNGV. This CDR3 is built from 15 residues.

The chain combines TRBV11-2 with TRBJ2-1; TRBD2 aligns across 7 bases. The clonotype comes from a woman between 45 and 65 years old who had recovered from COVID-19. Sequenced: PBMCs or T cells enriched from blood (not recorded which). CDR3 DNA: TGTGCCAGCAGGTCGGGAGGAATTCGATACAATGAGCAGTTCTTC. Protein product: CASRSGGIRYNEQFF.